The 22 T cell receptor beta chains below all came from one sample that was sequenced in a study of early T cells in non-severe SARS-CoV-2 infection. Each CDR3 protein gets one entry after TCRdb re-called the 5' RACE reads with MiXCR. The table lists just over 95,000 distinct CDR3 sequences, about 10% of them singletons. Material: whole blood. These receptors were collected from an adult who was a healthcare worker with PCR-confirmed SARS-CoV-2 infection or an uninfected control (not recorded which).

This chain connects TRBV7-2 to TRBJ2-3; unclear D gene. CDR1 is SGHTA, CDR2 FQGNSA, per germline. V lost 2 bases and J lost 0, with 6 bases in between. This CDR3 comprises 14 residues. CDR3: CASSLTDSTDTQYF. The CDR3 coding sequence is TGTGCCAGCAGCTTAACAGATAGCACAGATACGCAGTATTTT.

The chain recombines TRBV20-1 with TRBJ2-7, with 10 bases aligning to TRBD2. Germline V CDR1 and CDR2: DFQATT, SNEGSKA (reference sequence). V lost 0 bases to trimming and J lost 5 bases; unmatched junction nucleotides: 10. CDR3 length equals 16 residues. CDR3 residues: CSARDSASGRVDEQYF. The CDR3 nucleotides read TGCAGTGCTAGAGATTCCGCTAGCGGGAGAGTCGACGAGCAGTACTTC.

This clonotype was picked up many times. The rearrangement joins TRBV28 to TRBJ2-3; TRBD2 matches 7 bases. The CDR3 is made up of 16 amino acids. CDR1 and CDR2 (germline): MDHEN, SYDVKM. Losses at the gene ends were 6 bases for V and 2 bases for J; bases not matched to a gene: 11. CDR3 in amino acids: CASSQYTGTTTDTQYF. The CDR3 bases are TGTGCCAGCAGCCAATACACCGGGACTACCACAGATACGCAGTATTTT.

The rearrangement uses TRBV29-1 and TRBJ1-1; perhaps TRBD1 as D (6 bases). Germline CDR1 is SQVTM and CDR2 is ANQGSEA. The length of the CDR3 is 13 residues. The V end was cut by 5 bases, the J end by 3 bases, with 13 bases between. In DNA, the CDR3 is TGCAGCGTTTCACAGGGCGGCGACACTGAAGCTTTCTTT. It translates to CSVSQGGDTEAFF.

This clonotype showed up just a few times. The V call is TRBV7-9, the J call TRBJ2-3; TRBD1 is a possible D gene (6 bases). The CDR3 length is 16 residues. Germline V gene sequence: CDR1 SEHNR, CDR2 FQNEAQ (reference sequence). V was cut by 2 bases and J by 0 bases, with 12 bases left in between. The CDR3: CASSLSGTPSTDTQYF. As DNA, the CDR3 is TGTGCCAGCAGCTTATCCGGGACACCTAGCACAGATACGCAGTATTTT.

This clonotype occurred a few times. The J gene is TRBJ1-5, the V gene TRBV5-6; D is perhaps TRBD1 (6 bases). The CDR3 contains 17 residues. V lost 0 bases to trimming and J lost 4 bases, with 17 bases between them. Per germline, CDR1 SGHDT and CDR2 YYEEEE. This chain's CDR3 is CASSLEGGRRRNQPQHF. CDR3 in DNA: TGTGCCAGCAGCTTGGAGGGGGGCAGGAGGAGGAATCAGCCCCAGCATTTT.

This clonotype was detected a few times. The rearrangement uses TRBV10-2 and TRBJ2-1; maybe TRBD1 (5 bases). Germline values: CDR1 WSHSY, CDR2 SAAADI. CDR3 size: 18 residues. V was pared by 0 bases and J by 0 bases, with 15 bases between. CDR3 bases: TGCGCCAGCAGTGAGTCCGGTACAGGACACAGCTCCTACAATGAGCAGTTCTTC. Translated: CASSESGTGHSSYNEQFF.

The V and J genes are TRBV29-1 and TRBJ1-4; 7 positions agree with TRBD1. This CDR3 region has 16 residues. Germline V CDR1 and CDR2: SQVTM, ANQGSEA. V dropped 8 bases and J dropped 4; count of bases not matched to a gene: 16. CDR3 amino acids: CSCLGQGGTHNEKLFF. Here the CDR3 DNA reads TGCAGCTGTCTGGGGCAGGGGGGAACCCATAATGAAAAACTGTTTTTT. Together with reference TRBV29-1 and TRBJ1-4, the CDR3 gives the full variable domain: SAVISQKPSRDICQRGTSLTIQCQVDSQVTMMFWYRQQPGQSLTLIATANQGSEATYESGFVIDKFPISRPNLTFSTLTVSNMSPEDSSIYLCSCLGQGGTHNEKLFFGSGTQLSVL.

This clonotype was found many times. The chain links TRBV20-1 to TRBJ2-1, with TRBD1 matching over 10 bases. The CDR3 spans 16 residues. Germline-derived CDR1 and CDR2 are DFQATT and SNEGSKA (reference sequence). V was pared by 4 bases and J by 10 bases, with 16 bases of the junction left unmatched. The CDR3 spells CSAKSHRDRGAREQFF. The CDR3 DNA reads TGCAGTGCTAAATCCCACCGGGACAGGGGCGCAAGGGAGCAGTTCTTC.

In this sample, this clonotype turned up many times. The V gene is TRBV2, the J gene TRBJ2-5; no firm D call. Germline loops: CDR1 SNHLY, CDR2 FYNNEI. V shed 1 base and J shed 4 bases, with 10 bases lying between them. The CDR3 runs 14 residues. In DNA form, the CDR3 reads TGTGCCAGCAGTGAAGGGCTTGCCGGAGAGACCCAGTACTTC. Encoded protein: CASSEGLAGETQYF.

This clonotype was counted ten times or more. The chain has TRBV7-9 and TRBJ1-4; D is uncertain. CDR1 is SEHNR, CDR2 FQNEAQ, per germline (reference sequence). The V end was cut by 1 base, the J end by 1 base, with 10 bases between. The length of the CDR3 is 16 residues. The CDR3 region has the DNA TGTGCCAGCAGCTTAGTGGGTATGGAAACTAATGAAAAACTGTTTTTT. It translates to CASSLVGMETNEKLFF.

The rearrangement uses TRBV7-2 and TRBJ1-5, with D perhaps TRBD1 (6 bases). The CDR3 extends over 15 amino acids. Trimming left V 5 bases short and J 4 bases short, with 15 bases between. Germline V lookup: CDR1 SGHTA, CDR2 FQGNSA. This chain's CDR3 is CASSPQGGGNQPQHF. As DNA, the CDR3 is TGTGCCAGCAGCCCCCAGGGAGGGGGGAATCAGCCCCAGCATTTT.

This clonotype was detected ten times or more. The rearrangement links TRBV18 to TRBJ2-6, with 7 bases matching TRBD1. The junction had 6 bases not matched to a gene; V was cut back by 5 bases and J by 2 bases. This CDR3 is built from 16 residues. Germline values: CDR1 KGHSH, CDR2 LQKENI. The CDR3 bases are TGTGCCAGCTCAAAGGGACAGCCAGCTGGGGCCAACGTCCTGACTTTC. Its translation is CASSKGQPAGANVLTF. The full variable domain, rest sourced from reference TRBV18 and TRBJ2-6, is NAGVMQNPRHLVRRRGQEARLRCSPMKGHSHVYWYRQLPEEGLKFMVYLQKENIIDESGMPKERFSAEFPKEGPSILRIQQVVRGDSAAYFCASSKGQPAGANVLTFGAGSRLTVL.

This clonotype showed up many times. The V call is TRBV5-5, the J call TRBJ1-2; 7 bases fit TRBD1. J gave up 1 base and V 0 bases, and 3 bases lay outside the gene matches. This CDR3 region has 15 residues. CDR1 is SGHKS and CDR2 is YYEKEE in the germline V gene (reference sequence). CDR3 DNA: TGTGCCAGCAGCTTGGCCCGACAGGGTAACTATGGCTACACCTTC. Translating gives CASSLARQGNYGYTF.

This clonotype has only a few counts. This chain uses TRBV12-3 or TRBV12-4 with TRBJ2-7, with a possible D match to TRBD1 (5 bases). V was pared by 4 bases and J by 9 bases, with 19 bases between. The CDR3 loop spans 14 amino acids. This chain's CDR3 is CASSSPVGQGAQYF. CDR3 DNA sequence: TGTGCCAGCAGTTCTCCCGTGGGGCAGGGTGCGCAGTACTTC.

This chain links TRBV15 with TRBJ2-7; maybe TRBD1 (6 bases). The V gene lost 1 base and the J gene lost 6 bases, with 16 bases spanning the gap. CDR3 length equals 15 residues. Germline V lookup: CDR1 LNHNV, CDR2 YYDKDF (reference sequence). The CDR3 DNA sequence: TGTGCCACCAGCAGAGCAGTACAGGGCCAAGGCGAGCAGTACTTC. This gives the protein CATSRAVQGQGEQYF.

This clonotype showed up just a few times. This chain joins TRBV3-1 and TRBJ2-7; no reliable D call. Trimming removed 2 bases from V and 3 bases from J, with 5 bases in between. CDR3 length: 12 residues. Germline V CDR1 and CDR2: LGHDT, YNNKEL (reference sequence). Here the CDR3 reads CASSQTNYEQYF. CDR3 DNA: TGTGCCAGCAGCCAAACCAACTACGAGCAGTACTTC.

This clonotype came up a few times. The J gene is TRBJ2-3, the V gene TRBV15, with D perhaps matching TRBD2 (5 bases). Looked up from germline, CDR1 is LNHNV and CDR2 is YYDKDF (reference sequence). V gave up 1 base and J gave up 4 bases, with 12 bases separating them. This CDR3 has 15 residues. The CDR3, as DNA: TGTGCCACCAGCAGAGGTCGGGGTGGCCCAGATACGCAGTATTTT. It encodes CATSRGRGGPDTQYF. Based on the CDR3 plus reference TRBV15 and TRBJ2-3, the full variable domain is DAMVIQNPRYQVTQFGKPVTLSCSQTLNHNVMYWYQQKSSQAPKLLFHYYDKDFNNEADTPDNFQSRRPNTSFCFLDIRSPGLGDTAMYLCATSRGRGGPDTQYFGPGTRLTVL.

The chain uses TRBV9 and TRBJ2-2; 7 nucleotides align to TRBD2. CDR1 and CDR2 from the germline V gene are SGDLS and YYNGEE. CDR3 length: 16 amino acids. V was pared by 4 bases and J by 3 bases, with 9 bases of the junction left unmatched. The CDR3 loop reads CASSTLGSGYTGELFF. CDR3 bases: TGTGCCAGCAGCACCCTGGGTAGCGGGTACACCGGGGAGCTGTTTTTT.

This clonotype was seen at least ten times. CDR3 amino acids: CASSDLDRGRELFF. The CDR3, as DNA: TGTGCCAGCAGTGACCTAGACAGGGGACGGGAGCTGTTTTTT. The rearrangement uses TRBV6-4 and TRBJ2-2, with 8 bases matching TRBD1. The germline V gene encodes CDR1 MRHNA and CDR2 SNTAGT. V was pared by 2 bases and J by 9 bases, with 5 bases of the junction left unmatched. CDR3 length: 14 residues.

This chain links TRBV7-2 with TRBJ2-5; 12 nucleotides agree with TRBD2. V lost 6 bases and J lost 5; bases outside the gene matches: 7. Germline CDR1 reads SGHTA; CDR2 reads FQGNSA. CDR3 length: 15 residues. CDR3 loop: CASSLTSGGPETQYF. Written as DNA, the CDR3 is TGTGCCAGCAGTTTGACTAGCGGGGGACCGGAGACCCAGTACTTC.

The genes are TRBV5-1 and TRBJ2-7; weak D call: TRBD1 (5 bases). The germline gives CDR1 SGHRS, CDR2 YFSETQ. Trimming pared 1 base from V and 4 bases from J, leaving 12 bases between. CDR3 length: 14 amino acids. CDR3 residues: CASSLYLGPYEQYF. The CDR3 bases are TGCGCCAGCAGCTTGTACCTGGGGCCTTACGAGCAGTACTTC.